The clone carrying this T cell receptor (beta chain) was seen at least ten times. Its target is not known. The source of the sample is a study of T cell repertoires and leukemia-associated antigens. General study findings and limits: Vbeta, Jbeta, VDJ rearrangement and unique CDR3 counts did not differ significantly across four groups.

CD3+ T cells were rested overnight without fetal bovine serum. TCRdb ran MiXCR on the 5' RACE reads and lists one entry per CDR3 protein. The sample has 9,700 or so distinct CDR3 sequences, about 40% seen once. Trimming pared 4 bases from V and 5 bases from J, leaving 8 bases between. The CDR3 extends over 12 amino acids. The chain couples TRBV12-3 or TRBV12-4 to TRBJ1-1; D not resolved. Sample: CD3+ T cells sorted from blood and cultured. This receptor was identified in a female donor in good health. The CDR3 nucleotides read TGTGCCAGCAGTTATGTAGTGACTGAAGCTTTCTTT. It translates to CASSYVVTEAFF.